This T cell receptor (beta chain) stems from a study of human T cells and chemical hapten exposure. The study, taken as a whole, reports: TCRs exceeding 1 in 1000 frequency stayed unchanged with DPC sensitization.

As to this clonotype: Its antigen is not identified. It may be a read error: a sequence one base away is much more abundant.

The time point was: pre-sensitization, week 0. Treatment specified: therapeutic diphenylcyclopropenone sensitization with weekly scalp DPC. MiXCR, run by TCRdb on the RACE reads, gives a single entry per CDR3 protein. Of a few hundred thousand distinct CDR3 sequences listed, roughly 8% were seen once; the top ten hold 1.2%. V lost 4 bases, J lost 4 bases, and 1 base lay in between. Per germline, CDR1 MGHDK and CDR2 SYGVNS. CDR3 length: 11 residues. The clonotype was recovered from a man younger than 35 with alopecia areata. Some clones in this sample may be carry-over from other donors' samples. The specimen was whole blood, collected in connection with sensitization to the hapten diphenylcyclopropenone (DPC). The rearrangement joins TRBV25-1 to TRBJ2-2; D is ambiguous. The CDR3 coding sequence is TGTGCCAGCAGTGCCACCGGGGAGCTGTTTTTT. Protein product: CASSATGELFF.